A selection of T cell receptor beta chains follows, all from one sample in a study of STAT5B mutations in CD4+ large granular lymphocyte leukemia. This table comes from immunoSEQ multiplex PCR, and its TCRdb copy is limited to in-frame clones, with some not included. The table records roughly 21,000 clones, 60% to 80% of them present only once. Sequencing input: CD4+ T cells from blood buffy coats. These TCRs come from a human donor in good health. The CDR3 runs from the conserved cysteine through the conserved F or W. The D gene is left open where the match is weak. Not every row has a clone size; where given, it reads once, few, many or a size class.

cdr3_nt cdr3_aa clone_size j_call cdr3_length d_call v_call
TGTGCCAGCAGCTTTGAGAACACCCGGGGGACGCAGTATTTT CASSFENTRGTQYF . TRBJ2-3 14 . TRBV7-8
TGTGCCAGCGGCTTGGAGAGCTCCTACGAGCAGTACTTC CASGLESSYEQYF . TRBJ2-7 13 . TRBV6-1
TGTGCCAGTAGTAACGGAGGACTAGCGGGTTACAATGAGCAGTTCTTC CASSNGGLAGYNEQFF . TRBJ2-1 16 TRBD2 TRBV19
TGTGCCAGCATGACGGGACTAGCGGGTTCAGAGACCCAGTACTTC CASMTGLAGSETQYF . TRBJ2-5 15 TRBD2 TRBV6-1
TGTGCCAGCAGCTTTGGTCGCGGGAGGACTGGCGAGCAGTACTTC CASSFGRGRTGEQYF . TRBJ2-7 15 TRBD2 TRBV5-6
TGTGCCTGGAGATGGAGCTCTGGAAACACCATATATTTT CAWRWSSGNTIYF . TRBJ1-3 13 . TRBV30
TGTGCCTGGAGTAGGGGAACCGGGGAGCTGTTTTTT CAWSRGTGELFF . TRBJ2-2 12 . TRBV30
TGTGCCAGCAGTTACTCGAGAGGATATGGCTACACCTTC CASSYSRGYGYTF few TRBJ1-2 13 . TRBV6-5
TGTGCCAGCAGCTTAGCGAGGGGGACCGGGGAGCTGTTTTTT CASSLARGTGELFF . TRBJ2-2 14 . TRBV7-8
TGTGCCATCAGTGAGAGGGTATGGCAGCCCCAGCATTTT CAISERVWQPQHF . TRBJ1-5 13 . TRBV10-3
TGTGCCAGCAGCACCGCGGGGAGCGGGAGTCTATACGAGCAGTACTTC CASSTAGSGSLYEQYF . TRBJ2-7 16 TRBD2 TRBV9
TGTGCCAGCGGAGGGAAGCGGGAGGCCATTCAGTACTTC CASGGKREAIQYF . TRBJ2-4 13 TRBD2 TRBV6-4
TGTGCCAGCCGGGACAACACAGATACGCAGTATTTT CASRDNTDTQYF once TRBJ2-3 12 . TRBV6-5
TGTGCCAGCAGCCGAGGACAGGGTGCTGGCTACACCTTC CASSRGQGAGYTF once TRBJ1-2 13 TRBD1 TRBV5-4
TGTGCCAGCAGCCTCCGGGGCCTGAACACTGAAGCTTTCTTT CASSLRGLNTEAFF . TRBJ1-1 14 . TRBV7-2
TGTGCCAGCAGCTTCCAGTCCAGTTCAGGCGAGCAGTACTTC CASSFQSSSGEQYF . TRBJ2-7 14 . TRBV5-4
TGTGCCAGCAGTACCCCGGGAGTAGGGCAGTTCTTC CASSTPGVGQFF . TRBJ2-1 12 . TRBV6-5
TGTGCCAGTAGTATAGCATCAGGGGAAAAACTGTTTTTT CASSIASGEKLFF few TRBJ1-4 13 . TRBV19
TGTGCCAACGTACAGTTCTACGAGCAGTACTTC CANVQFYEQYF . TRBJ2-7 11 . TRBV21-1
TGTGCCAGCAGTAACCAGGGACTAGCGCCCCTCGCGCAGTTCTTC CASSNQGLAPLAQFF . TRBJ2-1 15 TRBD2 TRBV6-5
TGTGCCAGCTCACTAGCGGGGGCTCCCACGCAGTATTTT CASSLAGAPTQYF . TRBJ2-3 13 TRBD2 TRBV18
TGCGCCAGCAGCCCCACTGGGGGCGAGTACAATGAGCAGTTCTTC CASSPTGGEYNEQFF . TRBJ2-1 15 . TRBV5-1
TGTGCCAGCAGGAGGGAATACGAGCAGTACTTC CASRREYEQYF . TRBJ2-7 11 . TRBV6-1
TGCAGCGTTGACTTCCTGGAGACCCAGTACTTC CSVDFLETQYF . TRBJ2-5 11 . TRBV29-1
TGTGCCAGCAGCCCAGGGGGGGGAGGGCAACAAGAGACCCAGTACTTC CASSPGGGGQQETQYF . TRBJ2-5 16 . TRBV5-4
TGTGCCAGCAGTGAAGCGATGGGAAGCAATCAGCCCCAGCATTTT CASSEAMGSNQPQHF . TRBJ1-5 15 . TRBV6-1
TGTGCCAGCAGTTACCCAGGGGGTGAGACCCAGTACTTC CASSYPGGETQYF . TRBJ2-5 13 TRBD1 TRBV2
TGTGCCAGCAGCTTGGTGGTAGCAGGGGTCCCCACGACAGATACGCAGTATTTT CASSLVVAGVPTTDTQYF . TRBJ2-3 18 . TRBV5-6
TGTGCCAGCAGTAAGGGATCGCAATACAATGAGCAGTTCTTC CASSKGSQYNEQFF once TRBJ2-1 14 . TRBV5-4
TGTCCCCCCTGGGGACAGGGTTTATCCGGGGAGCTGTTTTTT CPPWGQGLSGELFF . TRBJ2-2 14 TRBD1 TRBV6-1
TGTGCCAGCAGAGGACAGGGGGCTGGGGCCAACGTCCTGACTTTC CASRGQGAGANVLTF . TRBJ2-6 15 TRBD1 TRBV6-6
TGTGCCAGCAGTACCCTAGCGGGAATGGTTTTGTCCTACGAGCAGTACTTC CASSTLAGMVLSYEQYF once TRBJ2-7 17 TRBD2 TRBV28
TGTGCCAGTGTTCGGACATCCTACTATGGCTACACCTTC CASVRTSYYGYTF few TRBJ1-2 13 . TRBV19
TGCGCCAGCCACCTACAGGGGAGGGGGACAGATACGCAGTATTTT CASHLQGRGTDTQYF . TRBJ2-3 15 . TRBV5-1
TGTGCCAGCAGTGTGTACACTGAAGCTTTCTTT CASSVYTEAFF . TRBJ1-1 11 . TRBV25-1
TGTGCCAGCAGCTCGACAGGGCCAGAGACCCAGTACTTC CASSSTGPETQYF . TRBJ2-5 13 TRBD1 TRBV11-3
TGTGCCAGCAGACTCCTAGGGGGCGGGGATGAAAAACTGTTTTTT CASRLLGGGDEKLFF . TRBJ1-4 15 TRBD1 TRBV6-5
TGTGCCAGCAGTAAAGGGGGTTGGTGGGAGCAGTACTTC CASSKGGWWEQYF . TRBJ2-7 13 . TRBV28
TGTGCCAGCAGCTTACCGGGAGTATATGGCTACACCTTC CASSLPGVYGYTF . TRBJ1-2 13 . TRBV11-3
TGCGCCAGCTCCGCCTTCGAGGGCGGCGGGAGCGCGAACACCGGGGAGCTGTTTTTT CASSAFEGGGSANTGELFF . TRBJ2-2 19 TRBD2 TRBV10-1
TGTGCCAGCAGCCTTCAGGAGGGCTATGGCTACACCTTC CASSLQEGYGYTF . TRBJ1-2 13 . TRBV9
TGTGCCAGCAGCCGTGAGGTCCCGGGGGGAGCAGATACGCAGTATTTT CASSREVPGGADTQYF . TRBJ2-3 16 TRBD2 TRBV7-2
TGTGCCAGCAGTTCCCCCCGACCGGGACAGGGATTCTACACCTTC CASSSPRPGQGFYTF . TRBJ1-2 15 TRBD1 TRBV6-5
TGTGCCTGGGCCGGCCGGCTACGAGAGACCCAGTACTTC CAWAGRLRETQYF . TRBJ2-5 13 . TRBV30
TGTGCCACCCGGACAGAAGGCTTAGGTAGGATTTTT CATRTEGLGRIF . TRBJ1-4 12 . TRBV6-1
TGTGCCAGCAGCCCAGACAGCTATGGCTACACCTTC CASSPDSYGYTF . TRBJ1-2 12 . TRBV11-3